This record concerns one T cell receptor (beta chain) sequence. The V end lost 0 bases, the J end lost 8 bases, and 10 bases lay between the germline ends. This CDR3 is built from 14 residues. The germline gives CDR1 SEHNR, CDR2 FQNEAQ (reference sequence). The sample comes from a study of blood T cell repertoires in COVID-19. Across the whole study: COVID-19 samples from acute and convalescent phases originated in the United States, Italy and Spain. PBMCs, B-cell-depleted T cells, or T cells provided the cDNA or gDNA that made up the material.

Authors' analysis steps: The authors estimated nucleated cell counts from reference gene primer amplification. TCRdb's table, derived via immunoSEQ multiplex PCR, lists solely in-frame clones and lacks some. The V and J calls and the clone size are those of that table, but D and trimming were determined from the DNA. The sample lists fewer than 95,000 clones, about 89% occurring once. This TCR derives from a man in his fifties with acute or convalescent COVID-19. The chain recombines TRBV7-9 with TRBJ1-4; the D gene is possibly TRBD1 (6 bases). The sample taken for sequencing was peripheral blood. The chain's CDR3 is CASSLAGTREKLFF. In nucleotides, the CDR3 is TGTGCCAGCAGCTTAGCAGGGACAAGAGAAAAACTGTTTTTT.